These 18 T cell receptor beta chains share one sample of origin, sequenced in a study of molecular identifiers for immune sequencing clone quantification. Using its own MiXCR run on the PCR reads, TCRdb lists one record per CDR3 protein. The sample comprises about 510,000 distinct CDR3 sequences, 20% to 25% of which are singletons, and under 0.85% rests with the top ten. Sequencing input: naive CD8+ T cells from blood, with Jurkat cell RNA spiked in. The sample's subset: FACS-sorted CD8+CD4-CCR7+CD45RA+ naive T cells. The receptors derive from a human donor in good health. Some libraries in this study had Jurkat cell RNA spiked in.

A note on this clonotype: A read error may explain this, as a much larger clone is one base away. The chain employs TRBV24-1 and TRBJ1-5; D is uncertain. The CDR3 has 13 residues. V dropped 8 bases and J dropped 0 bases, with 7 bases sitting between them. The germline CDR1 and CDR2 sequences are KGHDR and SFDVKD. The CDR3 nucleotides read TGTGCCACCATGTTCGATAGCAATCAGCCCCAGCATTTT. The encoded protein is CATMFDSNQPQHF.

The chain combines TRBV12-3 or TRBV12-4 with TRBJ2-1, with 9 bases lining up with TRBD2. The CDR3 contains 16 residues. V dropped 4 bases and J dropped 3; count of bases not matched to a gene: 7. The chain's CDR3 is CASSSFGLAIYNEQFF. The DNA of the CDR3 is TGTGCCAGCAGTTCATTCGGACTAGCGATCTACAATGAGCAGTTCTTC.

The chain recombines TRBV20-1 with TRBJ2-5, with 9 bases matching TRBD1. CDR1 and CDR2 from the germline V gene are DFQATT and SNEGSKA (reference sequence). The CDR3 consists of 14 residues. V dropped 1 base and J dropped 4; count of bases not matched to a gene: 4. The CDR3 DNA follows: TGCAGTGCTAGAGTAGGGACAGGGAGAGAGACCCAGTACTTC. Its protein product is CSARVGTGRETQYF.

The chain carries TRBV7-9 and TRBJ1-6; D may be TRBD1 (5 bases). CDR1 SEHNR and CDR2 FQNEAQ come from the germline V gene (reference sequence). The CDR3 totals 17 residues. Trimming removed 8 bases at V and 5 bases at J, with 22 bases between. CDR3 region: CASGRSAGGADNSPLHF. In DNA form, the CDR3 reads TGTGCCAGCGGTCGTTCGGCAGGTGGGGCAGATAATTCACCCCTCCACTTT.

This clonotype was counted a few times. The V gene is TRBV11-2, the J gene TRBJ2-7; 9 bases map to TRBD2. After removal of 0 bases from V and 6 bases from J, the junction contained 9 bases not matched to a gene. The CDR3 runs 16 residues. CDR1 and CDR2 (germline): SGHAT, FQNNGV. The CDR3 reads CASSLDGLISGSEQYF. For the CDR3, the DNA is TGTGCCAGCAGCTTAGATGGGTTGATTAGCGGGAGCGAGCAGTACTTC. The whole variable domain, filled in from reference TRBV11-2 and TRBJ2-7, reads EAGVAQSPRYKIIEKRQSVAFWCNPISGHATLYWYQQILGQGPKLLIQFQNNGVVDDSQLPKDRFSAERLKGVDSTLKIQPAKLEDSAVYLCASSLDGLISGSEQYFGPGTRLTVT.

This clonotype has at least ten counts. The V and J genes are TRBV5-6 and TRBJ1-1; 7 nucleotides align to TRBD1. J was trimmed by 5 bases and V by 5 bases; bases with no gene match: 6. The length of the CDR3 is 13 residues. Germline loops: CDR1 SGHDT, CDR2 YYEEEE. The CDR3 is CASRQGEWTEAFF. Here the CDR3 DNA reads TGTGCCAGCAGGCAGGGGGAGTGGACTGAAGCTTTCTTT.

V gene TRBV2 combines with J gene TRBJ2-7; no clear D. Germline CDR1 and CDR2: SNHLY and FYNNEI. The CDR3 has 13 amino acids. Trimming left V 4 bases short and J 3 bases short, with 10 bases between. The CDR3 nucleotides read TGTGCCAGCAGTGCTGGCAAGTTCTACGAGCAGTACTTC. This sequence encodes CASSAGKFYEQYF.

This clonotype was observed many times. The gene calls are TRBV4-3 and TRBJ2-1, with 9 bases fitting TRBD1. V trimming: 5 bases; J trimming: 6 bases; junction bases outside the gene matches: 8. Germline V gene lookup returns CDR1 LGHNA and CDR2 YSLEER. This CDR3 spans 15 amino acids. CDR3 amino acids: CASSTRDRATNEQFF. CDR3 sequence (DNA): TGCGCCAGCAGCACCCGGGACAGGGCAACCAATGAGCAGTTCTTC.

This clonotype was observed many times. The V gene is TRBV11-2, the J gene TRBJ2-5; no clear D gene. Germline CDR1 reads SGHAT; CDR2 reads FQNNGV. The length of the CDR3 is 13 residues. Trimming left V 1 base short and J 4 bases short, with 7 bases between. CDR3 loop: CASSLVVRETQYF. CDR3 bases: TGTGCCAGCAGCTTAGTGGTTCGAGAGACCCAGTACTTC.

The table lists this clonotype with many counts. This rearrangement joins TRBV6-4 to TRBJ2-2; 7 bases are shared with TRBD2. After removal of 5 bases from V and 4 bases from J, the junction contained 10 bases not matched to a gene. The CDR3 length is 16 residues. Germline-derived CDR1 and CDR2 are MRHNA and SNTAGT. The CDR3: CASSSRREESTGELFF. As DNA, the CDR3 is TGTGCCAGCAGTTCCCGCCGGGAGGAAAGCACCGGGGAGCTGTTTTTT.

The chain carries TRBV4-1 and TRBJ1-1; tentatively, D is TRBD1 (5 bases). Trimming left V 3 bases short and J 4 bases short, with 18 bases between. Germline V gene data show CDR1 as MGHRA and CDR2 as YSYEKL. This CDR3 is 16 amino acids long. The CDR3 reads CASSQEGQGSGTEAFF. The CDR3 region has the DNA TGCGCCAGCAGCCAGGAGGGGCAGGGTTCGGGCACTGAAGCTTTCTTT.

The gene calls are TRBV19 and TRBJ2-2; D is unclear. V lost 7 bases and J 4 bases, leaving 4 bases between the germline ends. The length of the CDR3 is 11 residues. Germline V gene data show CDR1 as LNHDA and CDR2 as SQIVND (reference sequence). The CDR3 loop is CASNSTGELFF. The DNA for the CDR3 is TGTGCCAGTAATAGCACCGGGGAGCTGTTTTTT.

About this clonotype: Just one base apart from a much larger clone, this may be a read error. This chain uses TRBV4-1 with TRBJ2-1; 9 bases map to TRBD2. This CDR3 has 16 amino acids. Trimming at V came to 3 bases and at J to 3 bases, leaving 6 bases not matched to a gene. From germline, CDR1 is MGHRA and CDR2 YSYEKL. The CDR3 reads CASSHLGTSFYNEQFF. CDR3 DNA: TGCGCCAGCAGCCACCTAGGGACTAGCTTCTACAATGAGCAGTTCTTC.

The CDR3 reads CAWTPAAFQETQYF. The CDR3 nucleotides read TGTGCCTGGACCCCAGCGGCGTTCCAAGAGACCCAGTACTTC. The rearrangement links TRBV30 to TRBJ2-5, with D possibly TRBD2 on 5 matching bases. The CDR3 runs to 14 residues. Germline V CDR1 and CDR2: GTSNPN, SVGIG (reference sequence). Trimming took 4 bases from V and 1 from J, leaving 13 bases between them.

V gene TRBV4-1 combines with J gene TRBJ2-3, with 7 bases fitting TRBD1. V was clipped by 8 bases and J by 4 bases; unmatched bases: 18. This CDR3 is built from 17 residues. Germline V gene data show CDR1 as MGHRA and CDR2 as YSYEKL. The CDR3 loop is CASRQGPDRWQADTQYF. The DNA of the CDR3 is TGCGCCAGCCGTCAAGGTCCGGACAGGTGGCAAGCAGATACGCAGTATTTT.

Only a few counts were recorded for this clonotype. The J gene is TRBJ2-7, the V gene TRBV6-2 or TRBV6-3; no definite D call. V lost 2 bases and J 1 base, leaving 6 bases between the germline ends. This CDR3 has 13 residues. Germline V CDR1 and CDR2: MNHEY, SVGEGT. The CDR3 loop reads CASSYLVSYEQYF. CDR3 DNA: TGTGCCAGCAGTTACCTGGTATCCTACGAGCAGTACTTC.

This clonotype was detected only a few times. As DNA, the CDR3 is TGTGCCAGCAGCGTAGCTGGGAATTCTAATGAAAAACTGTTTTTT. Translation gives CASSVAGNSNEKLFF. The chain is built from TRBV9 and TRBJ1-4, with D uncertain. CDR3 size: 15 residues. V was shortened by 0 bases and J by 3 bases, with 9 bases between the two germline ends. Per germline, CDR1 SGDLS and CDR2 YYNGEE. Looking up the rest from reference TRBV9 and TRBJ1-4 gives the full variable domain: DSGVTQTPKHLITATGQRVTLRCSPRSGDLSVYWYQQSLDQGLQFLIQYYNGEERAKGNILERFSAQQFPDLHSELNLSSLELGDSALYFCASSVAGNSNEKLFFGSGTQLSVL.

In this sample, this clonotype turned up a few times. V and J are TRBV15 and TRBJ2-1, with 8 bases aligning to TRBD1. CDR1 and CDR2 (germline): LNHNV, YYDKDF (reference sequence). This CDR3 has 14 amino acids. V was pared by 3 bases and J by 9 bases, with 7 bases of the junction left unmatched. The CDR3 region has the DNA TGTGCCACCAGCAGGGAACGACAGGGGTTTGAGCAGTTCTTC. It encodes CATSRERQGFEQFF.